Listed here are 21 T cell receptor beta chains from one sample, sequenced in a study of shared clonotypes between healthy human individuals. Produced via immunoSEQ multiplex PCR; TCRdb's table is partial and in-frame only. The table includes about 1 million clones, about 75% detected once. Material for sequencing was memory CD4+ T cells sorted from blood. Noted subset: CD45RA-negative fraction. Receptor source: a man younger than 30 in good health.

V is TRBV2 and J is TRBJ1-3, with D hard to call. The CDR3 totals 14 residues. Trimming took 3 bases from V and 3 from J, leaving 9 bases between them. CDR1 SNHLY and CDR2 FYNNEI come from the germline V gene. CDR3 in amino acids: CASSDAGYGNTIYF. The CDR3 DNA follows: TGTGCCAGCAGTGACGCAGGTTATGGAAACACCATATATTTT.

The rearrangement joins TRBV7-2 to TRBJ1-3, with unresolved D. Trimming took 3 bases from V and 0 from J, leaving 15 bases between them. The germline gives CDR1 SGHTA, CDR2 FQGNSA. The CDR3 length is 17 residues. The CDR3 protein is CASSFRLETLSGNTIYF. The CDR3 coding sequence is TGTGCCAGCAGCTTTCGGTTGGAAACACTCTCTGGAAACACCATATATTTT.

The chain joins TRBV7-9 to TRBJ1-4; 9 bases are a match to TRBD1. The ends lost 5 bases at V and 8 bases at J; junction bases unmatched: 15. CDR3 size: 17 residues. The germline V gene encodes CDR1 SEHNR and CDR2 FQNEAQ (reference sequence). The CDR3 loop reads CASSQWSIQGAKEKLFF. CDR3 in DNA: TGTGCCAGCAGCCAATGGTCAATACAGGGGGCGAAAGAAAAACTGTTTTTT. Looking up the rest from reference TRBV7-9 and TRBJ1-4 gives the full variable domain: DTGVSQNPRHKITKRGQNVTFRCDPISEHNRLYWYRQTLGQGPEFLTYFQNEAQLEKSRLLSDRFSAERPKGSFSTLEIQRTEQGDSAMYLCASSQWSIQGAKEKLFFGSGTQLSVL.

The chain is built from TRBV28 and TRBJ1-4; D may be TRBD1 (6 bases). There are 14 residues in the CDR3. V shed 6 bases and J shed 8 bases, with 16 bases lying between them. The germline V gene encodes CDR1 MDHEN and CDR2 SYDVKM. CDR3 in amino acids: CASSLTGLREKLFF. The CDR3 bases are TGTGCCAGCAGCCTAACAGGGCTTAGGGAAAAACTGTTTTTT. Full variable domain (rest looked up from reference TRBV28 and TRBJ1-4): DVKVTQSSRYLVKRTGEKVFLECVQDMDHENMFWYRQDPGLGLRLIYFSYDVKMKEKGDIPEGYSVSREKKERFSLILESASTNQTSMYLCASSLTGLREKLFFGSGTQLSVL.

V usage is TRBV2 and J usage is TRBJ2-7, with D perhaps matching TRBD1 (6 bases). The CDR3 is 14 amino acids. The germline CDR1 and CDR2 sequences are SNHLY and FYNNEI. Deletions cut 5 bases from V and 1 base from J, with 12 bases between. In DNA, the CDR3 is TGTGCCAGCAGTACGGGACACTCGTCCTACGAGCAGTACTTC. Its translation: CASSTGHSSYEQYF.

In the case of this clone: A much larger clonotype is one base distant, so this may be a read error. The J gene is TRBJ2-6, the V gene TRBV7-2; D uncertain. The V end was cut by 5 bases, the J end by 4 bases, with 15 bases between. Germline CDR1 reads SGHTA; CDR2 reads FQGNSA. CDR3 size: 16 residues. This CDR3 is CASSPGRPGGANVLTF. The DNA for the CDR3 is TGTGCCAGCAGCCCCGGACGGCCCGGCGGGGCCAACGTCCTGACTTTC.

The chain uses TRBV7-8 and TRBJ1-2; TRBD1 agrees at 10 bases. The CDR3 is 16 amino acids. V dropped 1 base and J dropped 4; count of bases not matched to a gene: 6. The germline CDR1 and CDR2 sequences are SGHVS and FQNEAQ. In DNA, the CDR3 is TGTGCCAGCAGCTTAGTCTTAGGGACAGGGGCCTATGGCTACACCTTC. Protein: CASSLVLGTGAYGYTF.

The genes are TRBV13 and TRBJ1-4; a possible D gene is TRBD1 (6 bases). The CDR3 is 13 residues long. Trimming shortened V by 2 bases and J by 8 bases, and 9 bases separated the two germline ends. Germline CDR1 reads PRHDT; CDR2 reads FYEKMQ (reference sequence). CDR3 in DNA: TGTGCCAGCAGCTTATATGGGGGCGAAAAACTGTTTTTT. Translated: CASSLYGGEKLFF.

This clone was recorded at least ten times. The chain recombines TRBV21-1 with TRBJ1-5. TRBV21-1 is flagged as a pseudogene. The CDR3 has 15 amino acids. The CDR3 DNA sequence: TGTGCCAGCAGCAAAAAGGGACGGTCTCGGGGGTCCCAGCATTTT. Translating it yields CASSKKGRSRGSQHF.

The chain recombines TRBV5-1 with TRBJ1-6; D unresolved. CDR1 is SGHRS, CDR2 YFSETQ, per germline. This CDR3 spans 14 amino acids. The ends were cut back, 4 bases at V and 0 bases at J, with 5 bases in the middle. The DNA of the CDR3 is TGCGCCAGCAGCCAAGGCTCCTATAATTCACCCCTCCACTTT. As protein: CASSQGSYNSPLHF.

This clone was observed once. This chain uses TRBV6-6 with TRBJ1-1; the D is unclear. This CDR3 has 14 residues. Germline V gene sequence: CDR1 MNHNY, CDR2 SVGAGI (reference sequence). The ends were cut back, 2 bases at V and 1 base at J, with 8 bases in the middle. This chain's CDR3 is CASSYLEKNTEAFF. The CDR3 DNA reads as TGTGCCAGCAGTTACCTCGAGAAGAACACTGAAGCTTTCTTT.

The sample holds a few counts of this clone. The DNA of the CDR3 is TGCAGCGTTAGCGGGGGACAGGGGGCTGATACGCAGTATTTT. Translated: CSVSGGQGADTQYF. The V gene is TRBV29-1, the J gene TRBJ2-3; 12 positions match TRBD1. Germline trimming cut 5 bases from V and 6 bases from J; bases unmatched to any gene: 6. Looked up from germline, CDR1 is SQVTM and CDR2 is ANQGSEA. There are 14 residues in the CDR3.

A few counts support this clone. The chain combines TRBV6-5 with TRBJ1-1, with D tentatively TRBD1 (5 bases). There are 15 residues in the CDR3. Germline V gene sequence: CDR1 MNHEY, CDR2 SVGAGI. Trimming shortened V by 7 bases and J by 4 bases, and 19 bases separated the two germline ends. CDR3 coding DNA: TGTGCCAGCAACCTCAGGGAGGGTAAGGGCACTGAAGCTTTCTTT. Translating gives CASNLREGKGTEAFF.

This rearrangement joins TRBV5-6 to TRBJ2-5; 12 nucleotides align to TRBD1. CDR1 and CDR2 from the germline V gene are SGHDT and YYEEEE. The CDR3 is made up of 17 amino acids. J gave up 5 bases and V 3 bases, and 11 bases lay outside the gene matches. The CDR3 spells CASSYKTGTGGAETQYF. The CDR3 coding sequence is TGTGCCAGCAGCTATAAGACCGGGACAGGGGGCGCCGAGACCCAGTACTTC.

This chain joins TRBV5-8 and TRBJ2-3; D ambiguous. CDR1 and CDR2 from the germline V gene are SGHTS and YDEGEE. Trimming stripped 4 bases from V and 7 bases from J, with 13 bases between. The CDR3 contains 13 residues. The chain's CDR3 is CASSLRTPNTQYF. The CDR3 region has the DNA TGTGCCAGCAGCCTTCGCACCCCGAATACGCAGTATTTT. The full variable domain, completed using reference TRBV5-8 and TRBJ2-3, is EAGVTQSPTHLIKTRGQQATLRCSPISGHTSVYWYQQALGLGLQFLLWYDEGEERNRGNFPPRFSGRQFPNYSSELNVNALELEDSALYLCASSLRTPNTQYFGPGTRLTVL.

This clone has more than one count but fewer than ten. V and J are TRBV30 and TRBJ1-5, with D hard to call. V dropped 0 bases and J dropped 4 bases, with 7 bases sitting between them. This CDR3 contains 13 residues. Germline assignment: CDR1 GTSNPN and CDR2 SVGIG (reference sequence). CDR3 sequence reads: CAWSVLPNQPQHF. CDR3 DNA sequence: TGTGCCTGGAGTGTACTGCCAAATCAGCCCCAGCATTTT.

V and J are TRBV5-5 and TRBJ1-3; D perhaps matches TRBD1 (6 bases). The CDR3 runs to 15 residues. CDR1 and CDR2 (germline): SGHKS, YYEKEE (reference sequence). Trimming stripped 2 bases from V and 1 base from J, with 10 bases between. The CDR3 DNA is TGTGCCAGCAGCTTTTTTACAGGGTCTGGAAACACCATATATTTT. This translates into CASSFFTGSGNTIYF.

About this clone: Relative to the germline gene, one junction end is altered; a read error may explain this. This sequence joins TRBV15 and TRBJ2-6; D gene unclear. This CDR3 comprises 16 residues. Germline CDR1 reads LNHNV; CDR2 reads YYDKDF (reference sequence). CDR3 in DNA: TGTGCCACCAGCGGAGAGATTCTGACTGGGGCCAACGTCCTGACTTTC. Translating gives CATSGEILTGANVLTF.

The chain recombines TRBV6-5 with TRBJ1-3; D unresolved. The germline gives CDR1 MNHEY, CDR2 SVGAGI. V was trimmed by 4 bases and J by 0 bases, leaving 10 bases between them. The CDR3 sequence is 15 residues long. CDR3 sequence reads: CASSLDWDSGNTIYF. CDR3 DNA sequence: TGTGCCAGCAGTTTAGACTGGGACTCTGGAAACACCATATATTTT.

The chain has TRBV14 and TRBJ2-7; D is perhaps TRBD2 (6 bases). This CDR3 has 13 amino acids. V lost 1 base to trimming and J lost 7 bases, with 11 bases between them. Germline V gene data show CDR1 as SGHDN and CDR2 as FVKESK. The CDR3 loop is CASSQGRLGEQYF. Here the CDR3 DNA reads TGTGCCAGCAGCCAAGGTAGACTAGGTGAGCAGTACTTC.

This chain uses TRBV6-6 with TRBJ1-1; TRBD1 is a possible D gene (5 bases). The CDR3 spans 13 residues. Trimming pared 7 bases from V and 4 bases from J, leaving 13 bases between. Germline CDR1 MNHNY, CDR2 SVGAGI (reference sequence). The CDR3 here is CASTVGVVTEAFF. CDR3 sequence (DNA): TGTGCCAGCACGGTAGGGGTGGTCACTGAAGCTTTCTTT.